These 15 T cell receptor beta chains were sequenced from one sample in a study of cytomegalovirus exposure and HLA in healthy donors. Primers: 60 Vbeta forward and 13 Jbeta reverse. Here immunoSEQ multiplex PCR was the method, and the copy in TCRdb shows in-frame clones only, minus some. The table records about 110,000 clones, over 60% of them present only once. Sequencing was done on a sample of PBMCs. These receptors all come from a female donor in good health and CMV-seropositive.

CDR3 region: CSVVPITRQSSSYNEQFF. The CDR3 nucleotides are TGCAGCGTTGTCCCGATTACACGACAGTCTAGCTCCTACAATGAGCAGTTCTTC. The chain joins TRBV29-1 to TRBJ2-1; D may be TRBD1 (5 bases). Germline-derived CDR1 and CDR2 are SQVTM and ANQGSEA. This CDR3 is 18 amino acids long. The ends were cut back, 4 bases at V and 0 bases at J, with 22 bases in the middle.

The chain combines TRBV27 with TRBJ2-3; no reliable D call. Trimming took 4 bases from V and 8 from J, leaving 16 bases between them. Germline assignment: CDR1 MNHEY and CDR2 SMNVEV (reference sequence). The CDR3 length is 14 residues. CDR3 nucleotides: TGTGCCAGCAGTTCACCCCTATCCGGTAGTACGCAGTATTTT. Its protein product is CASSSPLSGSTQYF.

The V call is TRBV19, the J call TRBJ2-5; TRBD2 agrees at 9 bases. With 1 base clipped from V and 7 bases from J, the junction kept 7 bases outside the gene matches. Germline CDR1 LNHDA, CDR2 SQIVND (reference sequence). This CDR3 has 15 residues. CDR3 residues: CASSIGTSEWGTQYF. CDR3 bases: TGTGCCAGTAGTATAGGGACTAGCGAATGGGGGACCCAGTACTTC.

The chain links TRBV19 to TRBJ1-6, with D possibly being TRBD1 (5 bases). With 4 bases removed from V and 3 bases from J, the gap between germline ends came to 16 bases. The germline CDR1 and CDR2 sequences are LNHDA and SQIVND (reference sequence). This CDR3 comprises 17 residues. CDR3 protein: CASSKTGRQYYNSPLHF. In DNA form, the CDR3 reads TGTGCCAGTAGTAAAACAGGCCGACAGTACTATAATTCACCCCTCCACTTT.

The chain has TRBV27 and TRBJ2-1, with 14 bases lining up with TRBD2. The ends lost 5 bases at V and 6 bases at J; junction bases unmatched: 3. This CDR3 has 15 amino acids. Per the germline V gene, CDR1 is MNHEY and CDR2 is SMNVEV (reference sequence). The CDR3 DNA reads TGTGCCAGCAGTACGGGACTAGCGGGAGTCAATGAGCAGTTCTTC. Translated, it gives CASSTGLAGVNEQFF.

The CDR3 protein is CASSKRKNRDTDTQYF. The CDR3 DNA reads as TGTGCCAGCAGCAAGCGAAAAAACAGGGACACAGATACGCAGTATTTT. V usage is TRBV6-6 and J usage is TRBJ2-3, with a possible D match to TRBD1 (6 bases). This CDR3 spans 16 amino acids. Germline V gene sequence: CDR1 MNHNY, CDR2 SVGAGI (reference sequence). V lost 6 bases to trimming and J lost 2 bases, with 18 bases between them.

This sequence joins TRBV4-1 and TRBJ2-1; the match to TRBD2 covers 9 bases. This CDR3 contains 17 residues. Germline V lookup: CDR1 MGHRA, CDR2 YSYEKL. The V and J ends lost 4 bases and 4 bases, in that order; junction bases with no gene match: 11. The chain's CDR3 is CASSRQGLALSYNEQFF. The CDR3 nucleotides read TGCGCCAGCAGCCGACAGGGACTAGCCTTAAGTTACAATGAGCAGTTCTTC.

The chain is built from TRBV6-1 and TRBJ2-7, with D possibly TRBD2 on 6 matching bases. CDR1 and CDR2 (germline): MNHNS, SASEGT. Trimming pared 7 bases from V and 0 bases from J, leaving 16 bases between. The length of the CDR3 is 15 residues. The chain's CDR3 is CASTSIGGTSYEQYF. The CDR3 bases are TGTGCCAGCACGTCGATCGGCGGGACCTCCTACGAGCAGTACTTC.

In DNA, the CDR3 is TGTGCCAGCACCCGACGATTTGACAGGGAAGAGACCCAGTACTTC. This codes for CASTRRFDREETQYF. V usage is TRBV7-8 and J usage is TRBJ2-5, with TRBD1 matching 7 bases. Germline V CDR1 and CDR2: SGHVS, FQNEAQ. The CDR3 spans 15 residues. V trimming: 7 bases; J trimming: 3 bases; junction bases outside the gene matches: 11.

This chain uses TRBV5-4 with TRBJ1-2; perhaps TRBD1 as D (6 bases). The germline V gene encodes CDR1 SGHNT and CDR2 YYREEE (reference sequence). The length of the CDR3 is 17 residues. Trimming shortened V by 3 bases and J by 5 bases, and 23 bases separated the two germline ends. CDR3 sequence (DNA): TGTGCCAGCAGCTCCCACGAGGAAGGACAGACGCCGTATGGCTACACCTTC. As protein: CASSSHEEGQTPYGYTF.

This chain links TRBV28 with TRBJ1-1, with D maybe TRBD1 (5 bases). The CDR3 contains 12 residues. Between the trimmed V and J ends, which lost 5 bases and 6 bases, there was a span of 10 bases. CDR1 is MDHEN and CDR2 is SYDVKM in the germline V gene. The CDR3 sequence: CASSEDNPEAFF. In nucleotides, the CDR3 is TGTGCCAGCAGTGAGGACAACCCTGAAGCTTTCTTT. The full variable domain, with the rest looked up from reference TRBV28 and TRBJ1-1, is DVKVTQSSRYLVKRTGEKVFLECVQDMDHENMFWYRQDPGLGLRLIYFSYDVKMKEKGDIPEGYSVSREKKERFSLILESASTNQTSMYLCASSEDNPEAFFGQGTRLTVV.

The sample holds one count of this clone. The genes are TRBV2 and TRBJ1-5; 7 positions match TRBD1. The CDR3 consists of 17 residues. V shed 7 bases and J 3 bases; nucleotides not matched to a gene: 15. Germline V gene data show CDR1 as SNHLY and CDR2 as FYNNEI. The CDR3 DNA follows: TGTGCCAGCATGGTAGACCACAGGGGCTCTTACAATCAGCCCCAGCATTTT. The encoded protein is CASMVDHRGSYNQPQHF.

This clone was seen a few times. This chain joins TRBV5-8 and TRBJ2-7, with D maybe TRBD1 (5 bases). Trimming removed 4 bases from V and 2 bases from J, with 13 bases in between. Germline lookup yields CDR1 SGHTS and CDR2 YDEGEE. This CDR3 is built from 14 residues. In DNA form, the CDR3 reads TGTGCCAGCAGCCCTCAGGGCGTCGCCTACGAGCAGTACTTC. The encoded protein is CASSPQGVAYEQYF.

V is TRBV7-2 and J is TRBJ2-3; D is uncertain. V was cut by 2 bases and J by 1 base, with 4 bases left in between. The V gene's germline CDR1 is SGHTA and CDR2 FQGNSA. The CDR3 length is 13 residues. This CDR3 reads CASSLQGTDTQYF. CDR3 bases: TGTGCCAGCAGCTTACAGGGCACAGATACGCAGTATTTT.

This rearrangement joins TRBV9 to TRBJ2-1, with D possibly being TRBD1 (5 bases). Trimming removed 4 bases at V and 1 base at J, with 12 bases between. The length of the CDR3 is 15 residues. Germline loops: CDR1 SGDLS, CDR2 YYNGEE. In nucleotides, the CDR3 is TGTGCCAGCAGCCCCCAAGGGGCTTCCTACAATGAGCAGTTCTTC. Translating gives CASSPQGASYNEQFF.